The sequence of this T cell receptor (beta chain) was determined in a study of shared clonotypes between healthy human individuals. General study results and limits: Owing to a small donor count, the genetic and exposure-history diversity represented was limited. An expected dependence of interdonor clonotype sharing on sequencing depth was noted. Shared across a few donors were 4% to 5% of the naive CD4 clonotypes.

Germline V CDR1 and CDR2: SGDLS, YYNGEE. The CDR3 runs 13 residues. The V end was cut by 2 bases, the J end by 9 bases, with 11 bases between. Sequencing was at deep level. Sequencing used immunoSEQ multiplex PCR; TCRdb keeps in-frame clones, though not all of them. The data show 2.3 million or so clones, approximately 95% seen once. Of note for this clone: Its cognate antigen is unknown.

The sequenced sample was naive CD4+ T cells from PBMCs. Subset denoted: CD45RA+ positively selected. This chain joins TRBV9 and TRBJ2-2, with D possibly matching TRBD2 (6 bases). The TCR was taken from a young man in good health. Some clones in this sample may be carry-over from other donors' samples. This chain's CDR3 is CASSVRRDRELFF. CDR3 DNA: TGTGCCAGCAGCGTGCGGAGGGACCGGGAGCTGTTTTTT.